Shown below are 29 T cell receptor beta chains from a single sample sequenced in a study of OX40 agonist ivuxolimab in advanced cancers. Preparation of the library involved the immunoSEQ multiplex PCR assay. Imported from immuneACCESS, the table was reduced by TCRdb to in-frame sequences with V and J called. These copies leave out some clones; in studies compared against another copy, an unresolved V gene accounts for under half, and the cause of the remainder is not known. The sample table shows around 22,000 clones, and about 88% are seen once. Jointly, the top ten make up around 34% of the sample. The source was CD4+ or CD8+ T cells sorted from blood, collected in a trial of the OX40 agonist ivuxolimab. All receptors come from an adult with an advanced solid tumor such as melanoma, head and neck, liver or kidney cancer.

V and J are TRBV10-3 and TRBJ2-3; D uncertain. This CDR3 spans 13 amino acids. With 2 bases removed from V and 1 base from J, the gap between germline ends came to 4 bases. Germline loops: CDR1 ENHRY, CDR2 SYGVKD. This CDR3 reads CAISEGRTDTQYF. The CDR3 DNA reads as TGTGCCATCAGTGAGGGGCGCACAGATACGCAGTATTTT.

This sequence joins TRBV4-3 and TRBJ2-4, with unresolved D. This CDR3 has 17 residues. Deletions cut 0 bases from V and 3 bases from J, with 15 bases between. CDR1 is LGHNA, CDR2 YSLEER, per germline. In nucleotides, the CDR3 is TGCGCCAGCAGCCAAGATTCCCCCCGGGCTGGCAAAAACATTCAGTACTTC. Its translation: CASSQDSPRAGKNIQYF.

This chain joins TRBV6-6 and TRBJ2-7; 9 bases agree with TRBD2. Germline loops: CDR1 MNHNY, CDR2 SVGAGI (reference sequence). V lost 2 bases, J lost 6 bases, and 5 bases stayed unmatched. CDR3 length: 14 residues. The CDR3 DNA reads as TGTGCCAGCAGTTACCCGGGACTAGCCGCCGAGCAGTACTTC. Encoded protein: CASSYPGLAAEQYF.

The CDR3 sequence is CASSLVSGGKDTQYF. The CDR3 region has the DNA TGTGCCAGCAGCTTAGTTAGCGGTGGCAAAGATACGCAGTATTTT. The chain recombines TRBV7-6 with TRBJ2-3, with D maybe TRBD2 (6 bases). With 1 base removed from V and 5 bases from J, the gap between germline ends came to 13 bases. The germline CDR1 and CDR2 sequences are SGHVS and FNYEAQ. CDR3 length: 15 amino acids.

This chain connects TRBV14 to TRBJ1-1; D is unresolved. V dropped 1 base and J dropped 4 bases, with 7 bases sitting between them. Germline-derived CDR1 and CDR2 are SGHDN and FVKESK. The CDR3 consists of 13 residues. The CDR3 DNA sequence: TGTGCCAGCAGCCAAGGAAGCGCCACTGAAGCTTTCTTT. Its protein is CASSQGSATEAFF. Using reference TRBV14 and TRBJ1-1 for the parts outside the CDR3, the full variable domain is EAGVTQFPSHSVIEKGQTVTLRCDPISGHDNLYWYRRVMGKEIKFLLHFVKESKQDESGMPNNRFLAERTGGTYSTLKVQPAELEDSGVYFCASSQGSATEAFFGQGTRLTVV.

The chain combines TRBV2 with TRBJ2-7, with TRBD1 matching over 9 bases. J gave up 3 bases and V 4 bases, and 13 bases lay outside the gene matches. The germline V gene has CDR1 SNHLY and CDR2 FYNNEI. The CDR3 consists of 17 residues. The CDR3 bases are TGTGCCAGCAGTGTTTCCTTTGACAGGGGGTTGATCTACGAGCAGTACTTC. Encoded protein: CASSVSFDRGLIYEQYF.

Comments on this clone: Additional DNA sequences in this sample encode the identical CDR3. The chain combines TRBV27 with TRBJ2-7; D is ambiguous. With 2 bases removed from V and 2 bases from J, the gap between germline ends came to 7 bases. Germline CDR1 MNHEY, CDR2 SMNVEV (reference sequence). CDR3 size: 13 residues. The CDR3 reads CASSLGKPYEQYF. CDR3 DNA: TGTGCCAGCAGTTTAGGCAAGCCCTACGAGCAGTACTTC.

The chain has TRBV7-9 and TRBJ2-7; TRBD1 aligns across 9 bases. Germline V gene sequence: CDR1 SEHNR, CDR2 FQNEAQ (reference sequence). V was pared by 3 bases and J by 3 bases, with 6 bases of the junction left unmatched. The CDR3 consists of 15 residues. The CDR3 DNA sequence: TGTGCCAGCAGCTTCCCTCCGGGACAGGGCTACGAGCAGTACTTC. The encoded protein is CASSFPPGQGYEQYF.

This clone ranks as medium-sized. The chain recombines TRBV6-1 with TRBJ1-1; D is unresolved. This CDR3 region has 17 residues. Trimming took off 0 bases at V and 3 bases at J, with 17 bases between the two ends. Germline loops: CDR1 MNHNS, CDR2 SASEGT. The CDR3 DNA reads as TGTGCCAGCAGTGAAGCCCCTATTTGGAGGAGGTACACTGAAGCTTTCTTT. Translation gives CASSEAPIWRRYTEAFF.

V usage is TRBV9 and J usage is TRBJ2-1; D unresolved. Germline loops: CDR1 SGDLS, CDR2 YYNGEE. CDR3 length: 15 residues. Trimming stripped 2 bases from V and 4 bases from J, with 13 bases between. The CDR3: CASSVSADWYNEQFF. The CDR3 region has the DNA TGTGCCAGCAGCGTTAGTGCCGACTGGTACAATGAGCAGTTCTTC.

The chain is built from TRBV2 and TRBJ1-4; 7 nucleotides align to TRBD1. V was clipped by 2 bases and J by 7 bases; unmatched bases: 10. The CDR3 covers 16 residues. The V gene's germline CDR1 is SNHLY and CDR2 FYNNEI. CDR3 sequence (DNA): TGTGCCAGCAGTGAAAGGTGGTCAGGGGGGGGTGAAAAACTGTTTTTT. It translates to CASSERWSGGGEKLFF.

V usage is TRBV19 and J usage is TRBJ2-1, with 9 positions matching TRBD2. Germline V lookup: CDR1 LNHDA, CDR2 SQIVND (reference sequence). CDR3 length: 13 residues. J was trimmed by 8 bases and V by 8 bases; bases with no gene match: 7. DNA for the CDR3: TGTGCCAGTGATAGCGGGAGTGGCGATGAGCAGTTCTTC. Translated, it gives CASDSGSGDEQFF.

This sequence joins TRBV2 and TRBJ2-1; maybe TRBD1 (6 bases). The CDR3 is 14 amino acids. The V end lost 6 bases, the J end lost 3 bases, and 12 bases lay between the germline ends. Per the germline V gene, CDR1 is SNHLY and CDR2 is FYNNEI. CDR3 sequence: CASSEDRSYNEQFF. The CDR3 DNA follows: TGTGCCAGCAGCGAGGACAGAAGCTACAATGAGCAGTTCTTC.

The gene calls are TRBV7-2 and TRBJ2-5; tentative D call: TRBD2 (6 bases). Trimming removed 3 bases from V and 9 bases from J, with 11 bases in between. Germline V gene sequence: CDR1 SGHTA, CDR2 FQGNSA. The CDR3 contains 12 residues. CDR3 loop: CASSLTPGAQYF. The CDR3 region has the DNA TGTGCCAGCAGCTTGACACCGGGGGCCCAGTACTTC.

This rearrangement joins TRBV6-5 to TRBJ2-4, with unresolved D. CDR1 and CDR2 (germline): MNHEY, SVGAGI. The CDR3 extends over 15 amino acids. Trimming cost V 5 bases and J 2 bases, with 13 bases left between them. The CDR3 bases are TGTGCCAGCAGTCCCTCGGGCGGTACCAAAAACATTCAGTACTTC. This encodes CASSPSGGTKNIQYF.

This clone has a single count. V usage is TRBV2 and J usage is TRBJ2-7; tentative D call: TRBD2 (5 bases). This CDR3 region has 13 residues. V shed 1 base and J shed 7 bases, with 11 bases lying between them. The germline V gene encodes CDR1 SNHLY and CDR2 FYNNEI. CDR3 region: CASSEGTTIEQYF. The DNA for the CDR3 is TGTGCCAGCAGTGAAGGAACGACTATTGAGCAGTACTTC.

V and J are TRBV14 and TRBJ2-4; 11 bases are a match to TRBD2. The trim removed 1 base at V and 9 bases at J, leaving 20 bases unmatched. CDR3 length equals 20 residues. Germline CDR1 and CDR2: SGHDN and FVKESK. DNA for the CDR3: TGTGCCAGCAGCCAAGTACCCATAGGACTAGCGGGTCCTGGAGGGGGCATTCAGTACTTC. Translated: CASSQVPIGLAGPGGGIQYF.

This chain links TRBV9 with TRBJ2-1; TRBD2 matches 9 bases. The V gene end was trimmed by 4 bases and the J gene end by 4 bases; junction bases not matched to a gene: 9. Germline lookup yields CDR1 SGDLS and CDR2 YYNGEE. The CDR3 totals 16 residues. The CDR3 is CASSSRSSGSYNEQFF. The CDR3 bases are TGTGCCAGCAGCTCTCGGAGTAGCGGGAGTTACAATGAGCAGTTCTTC.

This chain links TRBV9 with TRBJ2-7; D may be TRBD1 (5 bases). Germline lookup yields CDR1 SGDLS and CDR2 YYNGEE. With 3 bases removed from V and 3 bases from J, the gap between germline ends came to 16 bases. There are 15 residues in the CDR3. CDR3 sequence (DNA): TGTGCCAGCAGCGCCAGGGCGGAGAACTACTACGAGCAGTACTTC. Translated, it gives CASSARAENYYEQYF.

V usage is TRBV10-2 and J usage is TRBJ2-6; D ambiguous. V lost 0 bases and J lost 0, with 6 bases in between. CDR1 and CDR2 from the germline V gene are WSHSY and SAAADI. The CDR3 has 16 residues. CDR3 sequence (DNA): TGCGCCAGCAGTGAGTCTTTCTACTCTGGGGCCAACGTCCTGACTTTC. The encoded protein is CASSESFYSGANVLTF.

In this sample, this clone turned up once. This rearrangement joins TRBV11-3 to TRBJ2-1; D may be TRBD2 (6 bases). With 5 bases removed from V and 2 bases from J, the gap between germline ends came to 7 bases. This CDR3 is 13 amino acids long. Germline lookup yields CDR1 SGHNT and CDR2 YENEEA. The CDR3 reads CASSGGTYNEQFF. The CDR3 DNA is TGTGCCAGCAGCGGCGGGACCTACAATGAGCAGTTCTTC.

This chain joins TRBV2 and TRBJ2-1; D is possibly TRBD1 (6 bases). The CDR3 totals 14 residues. With 7 bases removed from V and 5 bases from J, the gap between germline ends came to 15 bases. Germline loops: CDR1 SNHLY, CDR2 FYNNEI. This CDR3 is CASTTGHNDNEQFF. In DNA, the CDR3 is TGTGCCAGCACCACGGGACACAATGACAATGAGCAGTTCTTC. Full variable domain (rest looked up from reference TRBV2 and TRBJ2-1): EPEVTQTPSHQVTQMGQEVILRCVPISNHLYFYWYRQILGQKVEFLVSFYNNEISEKSEIFDDQFSVERPDGSNFTLKIRSTKLEDSAMYFCASTTGHNDNEQFFGPGTRLTVL.

This clone was seen just once. V gene TRBV5-8 combines with J gene TRBJ2-7, with TRBD2 identical over 10 bases. Germline-derived CDR1 and CDR2 are SGHTS and YDEGEE. This CDR3 is 15 amino acids long. With 4 bases clipped from V and 4 bases from J, the junction kept 8 bases outside the gene matches. The CDR3 sequence is CASSPVSGRSYEQYF. CDR3 nucleotides: TGTGCCAGCAGCCCGGTTAGCGGGAGGTCGTACGAGCAGTACTTC.

The chain recombines TRBV6-5 with TRBJ2-1; possibly TRBD1 for D (5 bases). From germline, CDR1 is MNHEY and CDR2 SVGAGI. The germline V and J ends were trimmed by 2 bases and 2 bases, with 10 bases remaining between them. This CDR3 contains 15 residues. The CDR3 nucleotides are TGTGCCAGCAGTTACAGTCAGGGAACCTACAATGAGCAGTTCTTC. It codes for CASSYSQGTYNEQFF.

With regard to this clone: Distinct nucleotide sequences in the sample also encode this CDR3. The CDR3 protein is CASSLAWGQSPTNEKLFF. CDR3 sequence (DNA): TGTGCCAGCAGCTTAGCGTGGGGGCAGTCCCCAACTAATGAAAAACTGTTTTTT. This rearrangement joins TRBV7-9 to TRBJ1-4; perhaps TRBD1 as D (6 bases). V dropped 0 bases and J dropped 0 bases, with 14 bases sitting between them. CDR3 length: 18 amino acids. CDR1 SEHNR and CDR2 FQNEAQ come from the germline V gene (reference sequence).

V usage is TRBV27 and J usage is TRBJ1-5; D is unclear. There are 13 residues in the CDR3. V lost 0 bases, J lost 4 bases, and 4 bases lay in between. Looked up from germline, CDR1 is MNHEY and CDR2 is SMNVEV (reference sequence). DNA for the CDR3: TGTGCCAGCAGTTTATCGCTTAATCAGCCCCAGCATTTT. As protein: CASSLSLNQPQHF.

The CDR3 DNA follows: TGTGCCAGCAGCTCCGGAACTAGCGGGAACTACAATGAGCAGTTCTTC. Its protein is CASSSGTSGNYNEQFF. This chain links TRBV7-6 with TRBJ2-1; 10 bases map to TRBD2. The CDR3 is made up of 16 amino acids. Germline V gene data show CDR1 as SGHVS and CDR2 as FNYEAQ. The junction had 6 bases not matched to a gene; V was cut back by 4 bases and J by 3 bases.

This clone is categorized as medium-sized. This chain uses TRBV15 with TRBJ1-1, with D hard to call. Germline V gene sequence: CDR1 LNHNV, CDR2 YYDKDF (reference sequence). This CDR3 has 15 residues. The ends were cut back, 0 bases at V and 2 bases at J, with 10 bases in the middle. This CDR3 reads CATSRDGAVNTEAFF. The CDR3 DNA sequence: TGTGCCACCAGCAGAGATGGTGCCGTTAACACTGAAGCTTTCTTT.

The chain uses TRBV27 and TRBJ2-2; maybe TRBD2 (6 bases). Germline assignment: CDR1 MNHEY and CDR2 SMNVEV (reference sequence). The CDR3 has 16 amino acids. Trimming stripped 4 bases from V and 7 bases from J, with 19 bases between. The CDR3 nucleotides read TGTGCCAGCAGTTCCGGACTCGGGGGTAGTTTCGGGGAGCTGTTTTTT. It encodes CASSSGLGGSFGELFF.